The 19 T cell receptor beta chains listed next were all sequenced from one sample in a study of T-cell memory formation after mild COVID-19. TCRdb redid the calling of the 5' RACE reads with MiXCR, one entry per CDR3 protein. The sample records approximately 150,000 distinct CDR3 sequences, about 15% being singletons. The sequenced sample consisted of PBMCs or a T cell subset sorted from them (not recorded which). Every receptor here comes from an adult woman who had mild COVID-19 (a few samples of this study predate the infection). Cell type and time point are not known.

The sample holds a few counts of this clonotype. This rearrangement joins TRBV9 to TRBJ2-7; D is possibly TRBD1 (6 bases). Germline values: CDR1 SGDLS, CDR2 YYNGEE. The CDR3 has 16 residues. The germline V and J ends were trimmed by 0 bases and 5 bases, with 18 bases remaining between them. The chain's CDR3 is CASSVAVSQGQDEQYF. In DNA, the CDR3 is TGTGCCAGCAGCGTAGCGGTGTCGCAGGGGCAGGACGAGCAGTACTTC.

This clonotype was seen a handful of times. The chain is built from TRBV25-1 and TRBJ2-3, with TRBD1 matching 7 bases. The CDR3 runs 17 residues. V trimming: 6 bases; J trimming: 0 bases; junction bases outside the gene matches: 12. Germline assignment: CDR1 MGHDK and CDR2 SYGVNS. CDR3 amino acids: CASSGGGADRSTDTQYF. The CDR3 bases are TGTGCCAGCAGCGGAGGCGGTGCGGACAGGAGCACAGATACGCAGTATTTT.

In this sample, this clonotype turned up a few times. J is TRBJ1-1 and V is TRBV10-3; perhaps TRBD1 as D (5 bases). Germline V gene lookup returns CDR1 ENHRY and CDR2 SYGVKD. Trimming cost V 6 bases and J 12 bases, with 14 bases left between them. The CDR3 runs 11 residues. In DNA form, the CDR3 reads TGTGCCATCAGCCGGGGCCCATCATCTTTCTTT. Its protein product is CAISRGPSSFF.

There are a few counts of this clonotype. The rearrangement uses TRBV7-9 and TRBJ1-1; D gene ambiguous. CDR1 and CDR2 (germline): SEHNR, FQNEAQ (reference sequence). The CDR3 runs 14 residues. Trimming left V 1 base short and J 3 bases short, with 9 bases between. This CDR3 reads CASSLVAGHTEAFF. CDR3 in DNA: TGTGCCAGCAGCTTAGTCGCAGGTCACACTGAAGCTTTCTTT. The full variable domain, with the rest looked up from reference TRBV7-9 and TRBJ1-1, is DTGVSQNPRHKITKRGQNVTFRCDPISEHNRLYWYRQTLGQGPEFLTYFQNEAQLEKSRLLSDRFSAERPKGSFSTLEIQRTEQGDSAMYLCASSLVAGHTEAFFGQGTRLTVV.

This clonotype was observed a few times. The chain combines TRBV12-3 or TRBV12-4 with TRBJ2-5, with D perhaps matching TRBD1 (5 bases). This CDR3 contains 15 residues. The V end lost 5 bases, the J end lost 4 bases, and 17 bases lay between the germline ends. For the CDR3, the DNA is TGTGCCAGCAGTGTAAGAGACAGCTTGGCAGAGACCCAGTACTTC. It translates to CASSVRDSLAETQYF.

This clonotype has just a few counts. V gene TRBV18 combines with J gene TRBJ2-7, with a weak D call TRBD1 (5 bases). The CDR3 runs 16 residues. Germline values: CDR1 KGHSH, CDR2 LQKENI. V dropped 5 bases and J dropped 3 bases, with 20 bases sitting between them. CDR3 protein: CASSAISGTGFYEQYF. The CDR3 region has the DNA TGTGCCAGCTCAGCCATTTCCGGTACAGGCTTCTACGAGCAGTACTTC.

The chain links TRBV12-3 or TRBV12-4 to TRBJ1-2, with D possibly matching TRBD1 (6 bases). The CDR3 is 13 amino acids. Trimming shortened V by 4 bases and J by 8 bases, and 14 bases separated the two germline ends. Here the CDR3 DNA reads TGTGCCAGCAGTTGGGGCAGGGGCAACGGCTACACCTTC. Its protein product is CASSWGRGNGYTF.

On this clonotype: An end of the junction does not agree with germline; a read error may underlie this. The chain couples TRBV5-1 to TRBJ1-2; possibly TRBD1 for D (5 bases). Per the germline V gene, CDR1 is SGHRS and CDR2 is YFSETQ. The CDR3 runs to 12 residues. Written as DNA, the CDR3 is TGCGCCAGCAGCTGGACCGGGGGACTGAGCTCCTTC. Its translation is CASSWTGGLSSF.

This clonotype was seen a few times. The chain carries TRBV7-2 and TRBJ1-2; no firm D call. Trimming took 0 bases from V and 3 from J, leaving 2 bases between them. This CDR3 contains 12 residues. CDR1 and CDR2 from the germline V gene are SGHTA and FQGNSA. CDR3 DNA sequence: TGTGCCAGCAGCTTAGCACACTATGGCTACACCTTC. As protein: CASSLAHYGYTF.

This clonotype has a handful of counts. The chain links TRBV5-1 to TRBJ2-7; 8 bases match TRBD1. Germline V gene sequence: CDR1 SGHRS, CDR2 YFSETQ. Losses at the gene ends were 4 bases for V and 2 bases for J; bases not matched to a gene: 11. CDR3 length: 16 amino acids. The CDR3 DNA reads TGCGCCAGCAGCACCGGACAGGGAAAGTGGACCTACGAGCAGTACTTC. It is translated as CASSTGQGKWTYEQYF.

This clonotype was counted a few times. CDR3 in DNA: TGTGCCAGCAGTTCCCCGGACAGGGGGTTAAGCGAGCAGTACTTC. As protein: CASSSPDRGLSEQYF. This chain connects TRBV6-5 to TRBJ2-7, with 10 bases that match TRBD1. This CDR3 comprises 15 residues. Germline CDR1 and CDR2: MNHEY and SVGAGI. The V gene end was trimmed by 4 bases and the J gene end by 6 bases; junction bases not matched to a gene: 9.

CDR3 loop: CASSNRTDGYTF. DNA for the CDR3: TGTGCCAGCAGTAACCGGACAGATGGCTACACCTTC. This chain joins TRBV6-6 and TRBJ1-2, with D tentatively TRBD1 (6 bases). Trimming removed 5 bases at V and 6 bases at J, with 10 bases between. The CDR3 covers 12 residues. Germline assignment: CDR1 MNHNY and CDR2 SVGAGI (reference sequence).

This clonotype turned up a few times. The chain joins TRBV4-3 to TRBJ1-1; D might be TRBD1 (5 bases). From germline, CDR1 is LGHNA and CDR2 YSLEER. Trimming stripped 0 bases from V and 1 base from J, with 9 bases between. This CDR3 has 15 amino acids. As DNA, the CDR3 is TGCGCCAGCAGCCAAGACAGGGTGGGGAACACTGAAGCTTTCTTT. Protein: CASSQDRVGNTEAFF.

This clonotype was picked up a small number of times. The V and J genes are TRBV5-1 and TRBJ2-7; 8 nucleotides align to TRBD1. The CDR3 is made up of 14 amino acids. V shed 4 bases, J shed 0 bases, and the junction held 3 bases outside the gene matches. Germline V CDR1 and CDR2: SGHRS, YFSETQ. The CDR3 DNA reads TGCGCCAGCAGCATTGGGACAGGCTCCTACGAGCAGTACTTC. Its protein product is CASSIGTGSYEQYF.

The chain recombines TRBV12-3 or TRBV12-4 with TRBJ2-3; D not certain. Deletions cut 3 bases from V and 4 bases from J, with 5 bases between. The length of the CDR3 is 12 residues. CDR3 sequence reads: CASSFGPDTQYF. CDR3 DNA: TGTGCCAGCAGTTTTGGACCAGATACGCAGTATTTT.

This clonotype has a handful of counts. The genes are TRBV7-3 and TRBJ2-6; possibly TRBD1 for D (5 bases). The CDR3 has 17 residues. CDR1 is SGHTA and CDR2 is FQGTGA in the germline V gene. Trimming pared 4 bases from V and 2 bases from J, leaving 15 bases between. CDR3: CASSSPPLGAGANVLTF. The CDR3 DNA is TGTGCCAGCAGCTCGCCGCCCCTAGGGGCTGGGGCCAACGTCCTGACTTTC.

There are a few counts of this clonotype. This chain joins TRBV7-6 and TRBJ2-3; TRBD1 is a possible D gene (5 bases). CDR1 and CDR2 from the germline V gene are SGHVS and FNYEAQ. The CDR3 is 16 residues long. V was cut by 1 base and J by 1 base, with 12 bases left in between. In DNA form, the CDR3 reads TGTGCCAGCAGCTTAGTGCAGGGTGAGGGCACAGATACGCAGTATTTT. Its protein product is CASSLVQGEGTDTQYF.

The rearrangement joins TRBV29-1 to TRBJ2-7, with 7 bases identical to TRBD2. Per the germline V gene, CDR1 is SQVTM and CDR2 is ANQGSEA. With V trimmed by 6 bases and J by 0 bases, 5 bases remained unmatched. This CDR3 has 13 amino acids. Written as DNA, the CDR3 is TGCAGCGTCCTTCGGGGGGACTCCTACGAGCAGTACTTC. Translated: CSVLRGDSYEQYF.

This clonotype showed up just a few times. The CDR3 coding sequence is TGTGCCAGCAGCCTCGGGACAGGGGGCTGGGACGAGCAGTACTTC. This translates into CASSLGTGGWDEQYF. This chain connects TRBV7-9 to TRBJ2-7, with TRBD1 matching over 12 bases. CDR1 is SEHNR and CDR2 is FQNEAQ in the germline V gene (reference sequence). This CDR3 spans 15 amino acids. V gave up 5 bases and J gave up 5 bases; unmatched junction bases: 7.